This note documents a single T cell receptor (beta chain) sequence. These data belong to a study of T cell changes during pregnancy in multiple sclerosis. The data were produced by immunoSEQ multiplex PCR, yet TCRdb's version contains in-frame clones alone and is incomplete. The sample has approximately 44,000 clones; 89% are singletons. V was pared by 6 bases and J by 7 bases, with 13 bases between. Per the germline V gene, CDR1 is SNHLY and CDR2 is FYNNEI. The CDR3 is 12 residues long. The rearrangement links TRBV2 to TRBJ2-7; possibly TRBD1 for D (7 bases). The origin of this receptor is a female donor with multiple sclerosis, enrolled in a pregnancy study. The sample consisted of CD4+ T cells from peripheral blood mononuclear cells, taken in the first trimester of pregnancy. The CDR3 DNA sequence: TGTGCCAGCAGGGCGGGACAGTCTGAGCAGTACTTC. Translating it yields CASRAGQSEQYF. Full variable domain (rest looked up from reference TRBV2 and TRBJ2-7): EPEVTQTPSHQVTQMGQEVILRCVPISNHLYFYWYRQILGQKVEFLVSFYNNEISEKSEIFDDQFSVERPDGSNFTLKIRSTKLEDSAMYFCASRAGQSEQYFGPGTRLTVT.